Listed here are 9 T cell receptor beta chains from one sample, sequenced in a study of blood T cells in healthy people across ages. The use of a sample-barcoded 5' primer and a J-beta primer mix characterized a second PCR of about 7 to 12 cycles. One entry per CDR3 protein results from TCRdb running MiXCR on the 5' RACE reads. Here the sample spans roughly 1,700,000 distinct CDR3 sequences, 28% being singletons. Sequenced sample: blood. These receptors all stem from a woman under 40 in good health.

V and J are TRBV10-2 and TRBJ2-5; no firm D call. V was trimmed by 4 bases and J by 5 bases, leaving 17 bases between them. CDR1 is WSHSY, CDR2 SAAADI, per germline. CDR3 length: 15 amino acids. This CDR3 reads CASSGAGLPAETQYF. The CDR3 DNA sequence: TGCGCCAGCAGTGGCGCTGGTCTGCCTGCGGAGACCCAGTACTTC.

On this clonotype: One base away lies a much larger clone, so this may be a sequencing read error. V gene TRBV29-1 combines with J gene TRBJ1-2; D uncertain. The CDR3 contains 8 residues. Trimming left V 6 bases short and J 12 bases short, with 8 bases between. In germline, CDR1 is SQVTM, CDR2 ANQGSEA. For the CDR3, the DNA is TGCAGCGTATTTAGCCACACCTTC. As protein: CSVFSHTF.

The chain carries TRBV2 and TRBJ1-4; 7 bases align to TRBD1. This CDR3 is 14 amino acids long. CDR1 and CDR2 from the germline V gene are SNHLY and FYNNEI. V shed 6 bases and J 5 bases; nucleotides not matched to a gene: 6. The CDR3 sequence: CASRERTGNEKLFF. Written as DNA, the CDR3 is TGTGCCAGCAGGGAAAGGACAGGAAATGAAAAACTGTTTTTT.

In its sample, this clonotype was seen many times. CDR3 nucleotide sequence: TGTGCCAGCAGCCAGAGGGATACGCAGTATTTT. This gives the protein CASSQRDTQYF. V gene TRBV4-2 combines with J gene TRBJ2-3; D remains unclear. CDR1 LGHNA and CDR2 YNFKEQ come from the germline V gene. Trimming cost V 3 bases and J 6 bases, with 4 bases left between them. The CDR3 covers 11 residues.

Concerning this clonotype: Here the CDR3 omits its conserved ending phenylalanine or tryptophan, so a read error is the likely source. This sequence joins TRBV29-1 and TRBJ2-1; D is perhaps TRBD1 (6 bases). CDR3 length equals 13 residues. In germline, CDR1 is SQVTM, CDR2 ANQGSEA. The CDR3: CSVEDRWDKEQFC. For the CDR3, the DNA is TGCAGCGTTGAAGATCGCTGGGACAAGGAGCAGTTCTGC.

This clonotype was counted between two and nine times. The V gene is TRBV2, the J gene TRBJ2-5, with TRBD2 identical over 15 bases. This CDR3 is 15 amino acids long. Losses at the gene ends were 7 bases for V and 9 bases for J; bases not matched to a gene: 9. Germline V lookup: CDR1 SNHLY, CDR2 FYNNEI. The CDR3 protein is CASTSRTSGGAPQYF. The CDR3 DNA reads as TGTGCCAGCACCTCAAGGACTAGCGGGGGGGCCCCCCAGTACTTC.

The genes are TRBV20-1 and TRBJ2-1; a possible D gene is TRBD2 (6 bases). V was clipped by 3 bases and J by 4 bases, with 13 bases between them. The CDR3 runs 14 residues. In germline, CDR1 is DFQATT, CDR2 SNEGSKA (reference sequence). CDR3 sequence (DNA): TGCAGTGCTAGTGGGACTGAAACTTACAATGAGCAGTTCTTC. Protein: CSASGTETYNEQFF.

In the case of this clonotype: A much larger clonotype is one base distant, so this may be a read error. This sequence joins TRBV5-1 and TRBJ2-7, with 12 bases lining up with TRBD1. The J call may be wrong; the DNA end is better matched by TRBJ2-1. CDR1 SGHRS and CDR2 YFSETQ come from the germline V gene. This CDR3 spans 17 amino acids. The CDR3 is CASSRDRGLMVSYEQFF. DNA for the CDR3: TGCGCCAGCAGCCGGGACAGGGGGCTCATGGTCTCCTACGAGCAGTTCTTC.

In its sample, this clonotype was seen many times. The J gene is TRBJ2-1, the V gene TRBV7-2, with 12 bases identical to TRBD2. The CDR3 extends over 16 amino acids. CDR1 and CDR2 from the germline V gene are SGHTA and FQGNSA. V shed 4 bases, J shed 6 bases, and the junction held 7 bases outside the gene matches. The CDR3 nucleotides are TGTGCCAGCAGCTGGCCGGGGACTAGCGGGTCCAATGAGCAGTTCTTC. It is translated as CASSWPGTSGSNEQFF.